What follows are 32 T cell receptor beta chains derived from one specimen sequenced in a study of PD-L1 blockade in urothelial cancer. Profiling relied on immunoSEQ multiplex PCR, and the TCRdb table lists in-frame clones only, not all of them. Found here are roughly 76,000 clones, 91% of them singletons; the top ten hold around 0.9%. This sample's time point: peripheral blood 6 weeks after treatment start. The sample in question was PBMCs, obtained around atezolizumab (anti-PD-L1) treatment. The receptors come from a woman over 75 with urothelial cancer.

The CDR3 DNA sequence: TGTGCCAGCAGACAATCCGGGACAGGGTATGGCTACACCTTC. This codes for CASRQSGTGYGYTF. The chain recombines TRBV28 with TRBJ1-2; TRBD1 aligns across 9 bases. Per the germline V gene, CDR1 is MDHEN and CDR2 is SYDVKM. This CDR3 is 14 amino acids long. The V gene end was trimmed by 6 bases and the J gene end by 5 bases; junction bases not matched to a gene: 7.

The V and J genes are TRBV7-3 and TRBJ2-1; 9 nucleotides match TRBD2. Looked up from germline, CDR1 is SGHTA and CDR2 is FQGTGA. This CDR3 is built from 15 residues. V lost 5 bases and J lost 2; bases outside the gene matches: 4. This chain's CDR3 is CASSPSGIAYNEQFF. In DNA, the CDR3 is TGTGCCAGCAGCCCTAGCGGGATTGCCTACAATGAGCAGTTCTTC.

In DNA form, the CDR3 reads TGTGCCAGCAGCCCGGGACTAGCGGGAGGTTGGGAGCAGTTCTTC. Its translation: CASSPGLAGGWEQFF. This chain links TRBV2 with TRBJ2-1; 15 bases align to TRBD2. The germline CDR1 and CDR2 sequences are SNHLY and FYNNEI. The CDR3 covers 15 residues. J lost 10 bases, V lost 6 bases, and 7 bases had no gene match.

The CDR3 is CASSENARVAEAFF. The DNA of the CDR3 is TGTGCCAGCAGTGAAAACGCCAGGGTTGCTGAAGCTTTCTTT. The rearrangement uses TRBV6-1 and TRBJ1-1, with a possible D match to TRBD1 (5 bases). The CDR3 spans 14 residues. Germline V gene data show CDR1 as MNHNS and CDR2 as SASEGT. Trimming cost V 2 bases and J 6 bases, with 13 bases left between them.

This clone was seen once. This chain joins TRBV15 and TRBJ2-1, with TRBD2 as a possible D gene (5 bases). The CDR3 has 13 residues. V dropped 8 bases and J dropped 3 bases, with 11 bases sitting between them. Germline V lookup: CDR1 LNHNV, CDR2 YYDKDF (reference sequence). CDR3 sequence reads: CATALRDYNEQFF. Here the CDR3 DNA reads TGTGCCACCGCGCTACGGGACTACAATGAGCAGTTCTTC.

The chain carries TRBV18 and TRBJ2-7; 15 positions agree with TRBD2. The CDR3 has 16 amino acids. The junction had 4 bases not matched to a gene; V was cut back by 3 bases and J by 4 bases. Looked up from germline, CDR1 is KGHSH and CDR2 is LQKENI. The CDR3 here is CASSPLGLAGGYEQYF. The CDR3 coding sequence is TGTGCCAGCTCACCCTTAGGACTAGCGGGAGGGTACGAGCAGTACTTC.

V is TRBV28 and J is TRBJ1-1, with D unresolved. V lost 2 bases, J lost 1 base, and 5 bases lay in between. Germline V lookup: CDR1 MDHEN, CDR2 SYDVKM. CDR3 length equals 13 residues. The CDR3 coding sequence is TGTGCCAGCAGTTTAGCGTGGAACACTGAAGCTTTCTTT. This codes for CASSLAWNTEAFF.

This rearrangement joins TRBV6-6 to TRBJ1-1; the match to TRBD1 covers 9 bases. This CDR3 has 14 amino acids. Germline-derived CDR1 and CDR2 are MNHNY and SVGAGI (reference sequence). The ends lost 6 bases at V and 3 bases at J; junction bases unmatched: 5. The CDR3 spells CASRAQGAHTEAFF. CDR3 nucleotide sequence: TGTGCCAGCAGGGCACAGGGGGCGCACACTGAAGCTTTCTTT.

This clone was recorded only once. CDR3 residues: CASSLLGGQGARTEAFF. In DNA, the CDR3 is TGTGCCAGCAGCTTACTCGGGGGACAGGGGGCGAGGACTGAAGCTTTCTTT. The V call is TRBV7-8, the J call TRBJ1-1; 12 nucleotides match TRBD1. The CDR3 covers 17 residues. The J segment lost 5 bases and the V segment lost 2 bases, leaving 9 bases of the junction unmatched. Germline V lookup: CDR1 SGHVS, CDR2 FQNEAQ.

The rearrangement links TRBV18 to TRBJ2-7; TRBD2 matches at 9 bases. CDR1 and CDR2 (germline): KGHSH, LQKENI. The CDR3 totals 15 residues. The V gene end was trimmed by 2 bases and the J gene end by 3 bases; junction bases not matched to a gene: 5. CDR3 bases: TGTGCCAGCTCACCATCGGTAGCGGGAGACTACGAGCAGTACTTC. This sequence encodes CASSPSVAGDYEQYF. Together with reference TRBV18 and TRBJ2-7, the CDR3 gives the full variable domain: NAGVMQNPRHLVRRRGQEARLRCSPMKGHSHVYWYRQLPEEGLKFMVYLQKENIIDESGMPKERFSAEFPKEGPSILRIQQVVRGDSAAYFCASSPSVAGDYEQYFGPGTRLTVT.

The chain combines TRBV18 with TRBJ1-2, with 7 bases aligning to TRBD1. The CDR3 has 15 amino acids. Germline V gene data show CDR1 as KGHSH and CDR2 as LQKENI. Trimming cost V 1 base and J 5 bases; bases outside gene matches: 7. CDR3 in DNA: TGTGCCAGCTCACCACTTGATCAGGGGGTATATGGCTACACCTTC. Encoded protein: CASSPLDQGVYGYTF.

This clone was counted between two and nine times. This rearrangement joins TRBV7-3 to TRBJ2-5; the D gene is possibly TRBD2 (5 bases). The CDR3 is 14 residues long. With 4 bases removed from V and 1 base from J, the gap between germline ends came to 10 bases. The germline V gene encodes CDR1 SGHTA and CDR2 FQGTGA. As DNA, the CDR3 is TGTGCCAGCAGCTCCTTAGCGATCCAAGAGACCCAGTACTTC. Protein product: CASSSLAIQETQYF.

The chain is built from TRBV18 and TRBJ2-5; TRBD1 might be the D (5 bases). Trimming took 5 bases from V and 3 from J, leaving 7 bases between them. Looked up from germline, CDR1 is KGHSH and CDR2 is LQKENI. This CDR3 is 12 amino acids long. CDR3: CASSSTEETQYF. CDR3 DNA: TGTGCCAGCTCATCGACAGAAGAGACCCAGTACTTC.

This chain links TRBV5-8 with TRBJ2-1; the match to TRBD2 covers 9 bases. The CDR3 totals 13 residues. Germline CDR1 SGHTS, CDR2 YDEGEE. The trim removed 9 bases at V and 2 bases at J, leaving 3 bases unmatched. The CDR3 loop reads CATLAGTYNEQFF. CDR3 coding DNA: TGTGCCACCCTAGCGGGGACCTACAATGAGCAGTTCTTC.

The chain employs TRBV7-2 and TRBJ2-5; D call uncertain. V was shortened by 2 bases and J by 2 bases, with 6 bases between the two germline ends. From germline, CDR1 is SGHTA and CDR2 FQGNSA. The CDR3 contains 13 residues. The CDR3 is CASSLSLQETQYF. The CDR3 DNA reads TGTGCCAGCAGCTTAAGCCTACAAGAGACCCAGTACTTC. Full variable domain (rest looked up from reference TRBV7-2 and TRBJ2-5): GAGVSQSPSNKVTEKGKDVELRCDPISGHTALYWYRQSLGQGLEFLIYFQGNSAPDKSGLPSDRFSAERTGGSVSTLTIQRTQQEDSAVYLCASSLSLQETQYFGPGTRLLVL.

The CDR3 coding sequence is TGTGCCAGCAGCTTAAATAGCGGGGGAAACATTCAGTACTTC. The encoded protein is CASSLNSGGNIQYF. The genes are TRBV7-2 and TRBJ2-4; 9 nucleotides match TRBD2. Germline loops: CDR1 SGHTA, CDR2 FQGNSA. V shed 2 bases, J shed 6 bases, and the junction held 2 bases outside the gene matches. The CDR3 has 14 amino acids.

The J gene is TRBJ1-1, the V gene TRBV30; D not certain. V dropped 4 bases and J dropped 5 bases, with 20 bases sitting between them. The CDR3 is made up of 15 amino acids. Per the germline V gene, CDR1 is GTSNPN and CDR2 is SVGIG (reference sequence). As DNA, the CDR3 is TGTGCCTGGAACCCCGCGGGCCTGGTTAGTACTGAAGCTTTCTTT. Amino acids: CAWNPAGLVSTEAFF.

This sequence joins TRBV19 and TRBJ2-7, with D maybe TRBD2 (6 bases). The CDR3 has 15 residues. V was cut by 5 bases and J by 0 bases, with 14 bases left in between. Germline V gives CDR1 LNHDA, CDR2 SQIVND (reference sequence). The DNA of the CDR3 is TGTGCCAGTAGTGATGGTCTAGCGAACTCCTACGAGCAGTACTTC. Its protein is CASSDGLANSYEQYF.

V is TRBV7-2 and J is TRBJ1-1, with D tentatively TRBD1 (5 bases). From germline, CDR1 is SGHTA and CDR2 FQGNSA. The V end lost 2 bases, the J end lost 10 bases, and 14 bases lay between the germline ends. The CDR3 spans 13 residues. The DNA for the CDR3 is TGTGCCAGCAGCTTAAGAACAGCCCAGGGAGCTTTCTTT. Its translation is CASSLRTAQGAFF.

This chain uses TRBV30 with TRBJ2-1; the D gene is possibly TRBD2 (5 bases). The length of the CDR3 is 12 residues. Trimming took off 3 bases at V and 12 bases at J, with 15 bases between the two ends. Germline loops: CDR1 GTSNPN, CDR2 SVGIG (reference sequence). The CDR3, as DNA: TGTGCCTGGAGAACGGTAACTAGTTTGCAGTTCTTC. Its translation is CAWRTVTSLQFF.

The chain links TRBV10-1 to TRBJ1-1, with D perhaps matching TRBD1 (5 bases). The germline V gene encodes CDR1 WNHNN and CDR2 SYGVQD (reference sequence). With 5 bases removed from V and 0 bases from J, the gap between germline ends came to 13 bases. This CDR3 is built from 15 residues. Written as DNA, the CDR3 is TGCGCCAGCAGTAGGGGTGGCACCATGAACACTGAAGCTTTCTTT. This encodes CASSRGGTMNTEAFF.

This clone was detected only a few times. The chain is built from TRBV19 and TRBJ1-1; D perhaps matches TRBD1 (6 bases). The CDR3 has 13 amino acids. V gave up 9 bases and J gave up 1 base, with 12 bases separating them. Germline V gene lookup returns CDR1 LNHDA and CDR2 SQIVND (reference sequence). The CDR3 DNA is TGTGCCAGCACCGGACAGCCGAACACTGAAGCTTTCTTT. This gives the protein CASTGQPNTEAFF.

This chain links TRBV5-4 with TRBJ1-3; the D gene is possibly TRBD1 (6 bases). This CDR3 region has 17 residues. Germline V gives CDR1 SGHNT, CDR2 YYREEE (reference sequence). The V and J ends lost 4 bases and 1 base respectively, with 18 bases between them. Here the CDR3 reads CASSARSGGFSGNTIYF. In DNA form, the CDR3 reads TGTGCCAGCAGCGCCCGTTCGGGGGGCTTTTCTGGAAACACCATATATTTT.

The chain has TRBV7-2 and TRBJ2-2; D may be TRBD2 (5 bases). Per the germline V gene, CDR1 is SGHTA and CDR2 is FQGNSA. V lost 3 bases and J 0 bases, leaving 11 bases between the germline ends. CDR3 length equals 16 residues. The CDR3 reads CASSFSAAPNTGELFF. The CDR3 DNA reads as TGTGCCAGCAGCTTTTCAGCGGCCCCGAACACCGGGGAGCTGTTTTTT.

V usage is TRBV4-2 and J usage is TRBJ2-7, with 7 bases lining up with TRBD1. Trimming removed 1 base from V and 2 bases from J; junction bases left unmatched: 2. The CDR3 length is 14 residues. From germline, CDR1 is LGHNA and CDR2 YNFKEQ. DNA of the CDR3: TGTGCCAGCAGCCAAGTAGGGACAGCCTACGAGCAGTACTTC. This encodes CASSQVGTAYEQYF.

The chain links TRBV15 to TRBJ2-7; 8 bases are a match to TRBD2. CDR1 LNHNV and CDR2 YYDKDF come from the germline V gene (reference sequence). The length of the CDR3 is 14 residues. The V and J ends lost 5 bases and 3 bases, in that order; junction bases with no gene match: 6. The CDR3 is CATSRGGGIYEQYF. CDR3 nucleotides: TGTGCCACCAGCCGGGGGGGTGGAATCTACGAGCAGTACTTC. Variable domain in full (rest from reference TRBV15 and TRBJ2-7): DAMVIQNPRYQVTQFGKPVTLSCSQTLNHNVMYWYQQKSSQAPKLLFHYYDKDFNNEADTPDNFQSRRPNTSFCFLDIRSPGLGDTAMYLCATSRGGGIYEQYFGPGTRLTVT.

The rearrangement joins TRBV18 to TRBJ1-1, with D possibly matching TRBD1 (6 bases). The V and J ends lost 2 bases and 4 bases respectively, with 11 bases between them. The CDR3 is 14 amino acids. The germline V gene has CDR1 KGHSH and CDR2 LQKENI. CDR3: CASSPKGGATEAFF. The DNA for the CDR3 is TGTGCCAGCTCACCAAAGGGGGGGGCCACTGAAGCTTTCTTT.

The chain links TRBV4-1 to TRBJ2-3, with D unclear. Germline V CDR1 and CDR2: MGHRA, YSYEKL. V was cut by 0 bases and J by 4 bases, with 8 bases left in between. The CDR3 contains 14 residues. CDR3 protein: CASSQDPRADTQYF. The CDR3 DNA sequence: TGCGCCAGCAGCCAAGATCCCCGGGCAGATACGCAGTATTTT.

The rearrangement links TRBV6-6 to TRBJ2-1, with 7 bases lining up with TRBD1. Germline CDR1 reads MNHNY; CDR2 reads SVGAGI (reference sequence). The CDR3 is made up of 16 amino acids. Unmatched junction bases numbered 15, after V lost 9 bases and J lost 4 bases. In DNA form, the CDR3 reads TGTGCCAGTAGCTCGCCTCTGATGACAGGGTACAATGAGCAGTTCTTC. This translates into CASSSPLMTGYNEQFF.

V gene TRBV20-1 combines with J gene TRBJ1-1; D perhaps matches TRBD1 (5 bases). The germline gives CDR1 DFQATT, CDR2 SNEGSKA (reference sequence). The CDR3 runs to 11 residues. Between the trimmed V and J ends, which lost 6 bases and 9 bases, there was a span of 14 bases. The CDR3: CSAPGKWQAFF. CDR3 in DNA: TGCAGTGCCCCAGGGAAGTGGCAAGCTTTCTTT.

The chain carries TRBV18 and TRBJ2-2; 8 positions agree with TRBD1. From germline, CDR1 is KGHSH and CDR2 LQKENI. CDR3 size: 16 residues. V lost 1 base and J lost 0; bases outside the gene matches: 1. This CDR3 is CASSPRDRSNTGELFF. CDR3 DNA sequence: TGTGCCAGCTCACCACGGGACAGGTCGAACACCGGGGAGCTGTTTTTT.

The chain couples TRBV30 to TRBJ2-7, with 10 bases aligning to TRBD1. The CDR3 spans 16 residues. Germline V lookup: CDR1 GTSNPN, CDR2 SVGIG (reference sequence). V lost 8 bases, J lost 5 bases, and 18 bases stayed unmatched. The CDR3 sequence: CATIFRDRGRSDEQYF. The CDR3 region has the DNA TGTGCCACGATTTTCCGGGACAGGGGAAGATCGGACGAGCAGTACTTC.